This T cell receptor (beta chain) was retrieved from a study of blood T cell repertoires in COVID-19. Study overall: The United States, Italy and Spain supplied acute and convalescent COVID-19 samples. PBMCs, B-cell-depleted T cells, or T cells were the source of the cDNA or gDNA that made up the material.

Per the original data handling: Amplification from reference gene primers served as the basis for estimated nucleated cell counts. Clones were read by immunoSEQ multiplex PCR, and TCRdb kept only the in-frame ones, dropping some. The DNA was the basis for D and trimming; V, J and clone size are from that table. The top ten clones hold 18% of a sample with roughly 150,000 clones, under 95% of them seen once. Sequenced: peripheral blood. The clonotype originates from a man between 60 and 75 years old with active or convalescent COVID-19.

The CDR3 reads CASGTSGRGTGELFF. CDR3 nucleotide sequence: TGTGCCAGCGGAACTAGCGGGAGAGGCACCGGGGAGCTGTTTTTT. J is TRBJ2-2 and V is TRBV9; 11 bases map to TRBD2. This CDR3 spans 15 amino acids. Germline V gene data show CDR1 as SGDLS and CDR2 as YYNGEE. Trimming removed 7 bases from V and 4 bases from J; junction bases left unmatched: 6. Together with reference TRBV9 and TRBJ2-2, the CDR3 gives the full variable domain: DSGVTQTPKHLITATGQRVTLRCSPRSGDLSVYWYQQSLDQGLQFLIQYYNGEERAKGNILERFSAQQFPDLHSELNLSSLELGDSALYFCASGTSGRGTGELFFGEGSRLTVL.